These 17 T cell receptor beta chains originate from one sample sequenced in a study of cytomegalovirus exposure and HLA in healthy donors. The PCR was carried out with 60 Vbeta primers and 13 Jbeta primers. Libraries were prepared by immunoSEQ multiplex PCR; TCRdb keeps only in-frame clonotypes and omits some of them. This table holds 150,000 to 190,000 clones, about three quarters found once. Sample: PBMCs. The receptors originated from a man aged 18 to 30 in good health and CMV-seronegative.

The V gene is TRBV11-2, the J gene TRBJ2-3, with 8 bases that match TRBD2. The CDR3 is 17 residues long. V lost 4 bases to trimming and J lost 3 bases; unmatched junction nucleotides: 12. Per the germline V gene, CDR1 is SGHAT and CDR2 is FQNNGV. In nucleotides, the CDR3 is TGTGCCAGCAGCTCTCTTAGGGGAGCGGGAGTTACAGATACGCAGTATTTT. This codes for CASSSLRGAGVTDTQYF.

The chain employs TRBV9 and TRBJ2-3; 8 bases map to TRBD2. This CDR3 contains 16 residues. CDR1 SGDLS and CDR2 YYNGEE come from the germline V gene. V was pared by 0 bases and J by 1 base, with 4 bases of the junction left unmatched. The CDR3 nucleotides read TGTGCCAGCAGCGTAGATAGCGGGACGGGCACAGATACGCAGTATTTT. Protein product: CASSVDSGTGTDTQYF.

CDR3 protein: CASSSPTPLDEQYF. The CDR3 nucleotides are TGTGCCAGCAGCTCGCCTACTCCTCTAGACGAGCAGTACTTC. V usage is TRBV7-2 and J usage is TRBJ2-7; D remains ambiguous. CDR1 SGHTA and CDR2 FQGNSA come from the germline V gene. The CDR3 sequence is 14 residues long. The germline V and J ends were trimmed by 4 bases and 5 bases, with 15 bases remaining between them.

The chain has TRBV6-4 and TRBJ2-1; 7 bases align to TRBD2. The V and J ends lost 4 bases and 5 bases, in that order; junction bases with no gene match: 11. Germline values: CDR1 MRHNA, CDR2 SNTAGT. The CDR3 loop spans 16 amino acids. The CDR3 DNA reads TGTGCCAGCAGTGGGGGGGGTGGAGCGGGACACAATGAGCAGTTCTTC. Encoded protein: CASSGGGGAGHNEQFF.

This chain joins TRBV7-9 and TRBJ2-1; 11 nucleotides line up with TRBD2. The germline V gene has CDR1 SEHNR and CDR2 FQNEAQ (reference sequence). The CDR3 covers 15 residues. V lost 4 bases to trimming and J lost 9 bases; unmatched junction nucleotides: 8. This CDR3 is CASSSAGTSGLEQFF. The CDR3, as DNA: TGTGCCAGCAGCTCCGCAGGGACTAGCGGCCTTGAGCAGTTCTTC.

The gene calls are TRBV5-5 and TRBJ2-7; 7 nucleotides match TRBD2. The CDR3 has 15 residues. Germline CDR1 SGHKS, CDR2 YYEKEE (reference sequence). V shed 0 bases, J shed 6 bases, and the junction held 9 bases outside the gene matches. Here the CDR3 DNA reads TGTGCCAGCAGCTTGGAGTGGTCTTCGGGGGGCGAGCAGTACTTC. This codes for CASSLEWSSGGEQYF.

J is TRBJ2-7 and V is TRBV28, with TRBD2 matching over 11 bases. With 5 bases clipped from V and 4 bases from J, the junction kept 7 bases outside the gene matches. The length of the CDR3 is 15 residues. Germline-derived CDR1 and CDR2 are MDHEN and SYDVKM. CDR3: CASSLDSGRVYEQYF. The CDR3 DNA is TGTGCCAGCAGTCTCGATAGCGGGAGGGTTTACGAGCAGTACTTC.

The J gene is TRBJ1-2, the V gene TRBV28, with D possibly being TRBD1 (5 bases). The CDR3 has 13 residues. V was pared by 3 bases and J by 5 bases, with 10 bases between. The germline V gene encodes CDR1 MDHEN and CDR2 SYDVKM. The CDR3 coding sequence is TGTGCCAGCAGTTTGACAGAACGATATGGCTACACCTTC. It encodes CASSLTERYGYTF.

The V call is TRBV7-8, the J call TRBJ2-2, with TRBD2 as a possible D gene (6 bases). The ends were cut back, 3 bases at V and 0 bases at J, with 14 bases in the middle. Germline CDR1 SGHVS, CDR2 FQNEAQ. CDR3 length: 17 residues. As DNA, the CDR3 is TGTGCCAGCAGCTTTGGAGGGGACGGGACGAACACCGGGGAGCTGTTTTTT. Protein product: CASSFGGDGTNTGELFF.

The genes are TRBV27 and TRBJ2-1, with 9 bases matching TRBD2. Germline assignment: CDR1 MNHEY and CDR2 SMNVEV (reference sequence). The CDR3 covers 16 residues. Trimming took 5 bases from V and 1 from J; bases not matched to a gene: 6. Written as DNA, the CDR3 is TGTGCCAGCAGTGATATCCTAGCGGGATCCTACAATGAGCAGTTCTTC. Translated, it gives CASSDILAGSYNEQFF.

There are a few counts of this clone. The chain has TRBV7-2 and TRBJ2-3; tentatively, D is TRBD1 (6 bases). This CDR3 has 15 residues. Germline CDR1 and CDR2: SGHTA and FQGNSA. V lost 4 bases and J 3 bases, leaving 14 bases between the germline ends. The CDR3 DNA follows: TGTGCCAGCAGCTCTACAGGGATTTGGACAGATACGCAGTATTTT. Translated: CASSSTGIWTDTQYF.

The chain has TRBV7-9 and TRBJ2-3; 14 bases agree with TRBD2. CDR1 is SEHNR and CDR2 is FQNEAQ in the germline V gene (reference sequence). The length of the CDR3 is 15 residues. V dropped 5 bases and J dropped 5; count of bases not matched to a gene: 3. CDR3 sequence reads: CASSAGTSGGDTQYF. The CDR3 DNA reads as TGTGCCAGCAGCGCAGGGACTAGCGGGGGAGATACGCAGTATTTT.

The CDR3 region has the DNA TGCGCCAGCAGCCAGGCCGGGACTAGGCAATACGAGCAGTACTTC. Translation: CASSQAGTRQYEQYF. The chain uses TRBV4-1 and TRBJ2-7; 8 nucleotides align to TRBD2. CDR1 and CDR2 from the germline V gene are MGHRA and YSYEKL. The CDR3 totals 15 residues. V dropped 3 bases and J dropped 4; count of bases not matched to a gene: 8.

The gene calls are TRBV14 and TRBJ1-2, with 7 bases that match TRBD1. CDR3 length: 12 residues. The V segment lost 8 bases and the J segment 1 base; nucleotides outside the gene matches: 1. CDR1 and CDR2 from the germline V gene are SGHDN and FVKESK. The CDR3 reads CASGDSNYGYTF. In DNA form, the CDR3 reads TGTGCCAGCGGGGACAGTAACTATGGCTACACCTTC.

The J gene is TRBJ1-2, the V gene TRBV27; 8 nucleotides agree with TRBD1. This CDR3 comprises 17 residues. Germline V gives CDR1 MNHEY, CDR2 SMNVEV (reference sequence). V dropped 0 bases and J dropped 4; count of bases not matched to a gene: 10. CDR3 loop: CASSLSIRTGSAYGYTF. CDR3 nucleotide sequence: TGTGCCAGCAGTTTATCAATCCGGACAGGGTCGGCCTATGGCTACACCTTC.

The chain is built from TRBV19 and TRBJ1-5; unclear D gene. Trimming removed 5 bases from V and 0 bases from J, with 5 bases in between. CDR1 LNHDA and CDR2 SQIVND come from the germline V gene (reference sequence). The CDR3 is 13 amino acids. The CDR3 loop reads CASSSSSNQPQHF. CDR3 DNA: TGTGCCAGTAGTTCTAGTAGCAATCAGCCCCAGCATTTT.

The genes are TRBV10-3 and TRBJ2-7; TRBD2 matches at 10 bases. The ends lost 10 bases at V and 2 bases at J; junction bases unmatched: 11. Germline V gene lookup returns CDR1 ENHRY and CDR2 SYGVKD. The CDR3 loop spans 15 amino acids. The CDR3 is CANGTAGLAAYEQYF. In nucleotides, the CDR3 is TGTGCCAACGGGACAGCCGGACTAGCGGCCTACGAGCAGTACTTC.